This TCR beta chain originates from a study of T-cell reconstitution after alpha-beta-depleted transplantation in children. This clonotype showed up many times. No antigen is known for it. Construction of the TCRbeta library involved unique molecular identifiers. MiXCR was run by TCRdb on the PCR reads, yielding one entry per CDR3 protein. This table holds some 300,000 distinct CDR3 sequences, 7.5% to 9% found once. Study-wide results and caveats: A year post-transplant, T-cell counts and diversity derived mostly from newly produced T cells. The study traced high day-60 TCRbeta diversity in some patients to surviving recipient T cells and thymic progenitors.

This clonotype originated in a female patient aged 2 to 10 who had a stem cell transplant for Fanconi anemia, so the T cells may come from the graft donor. The starting material was peripheral blood, obtained 360 days after TCRalphabeta/CD19-depleted stem cell transplant.

The chain's CDR3 is CSAREGLWNEQFF. The CDR3 DNA reads TGCAGTGCTAGAGAGGGACTATGGAATGAGCAGTTCTTC. This sequence joins TRBV20-1 and TRBJ2-1; TRBD2 matches at 7 bases. The germline V gene encodes CDR1 DFQATT and CDR2 SNEGSKA (reference sequence). The junction had 3 bases not matched to a gene; V was cut back by 0 bases and J by 7 bases. This CDR3 has 13 residues.